Listed here are 5 T cell receptor beta chains from one sample, sequenced in a study of T cell changes during pregnancy in multiple sclerosis. TCRdb keeps only in-frame clones here, not all; method: immunoSEQ multiplex PCR. Here the sample spans about 43,000 clones, approximately 88% being singletons. Sequenced material: peripheral blood, taken in the first trimester of pregnancy. These receptors all stem from a female donor in good health, enrolled as a control in a pregnancy study.

This chain joins TRBV18 and TRBJ2-5; weak D call: TRBD1 (6 bases). Between the trimmed V and J ends, which lost 3 bases and 1 base, there was a span of 9 bases. CDR3 length equals 14 residues. Germline V gene sequence: CDR1 KGHSH, CDR2 LQKENI. CDR3 sequence reads: CASSPLRGQETQYF. CDR3 sequence (DNA): TGTGCCAGCTCACCCCTCAGGGGCCAAGAGACCCAGTACTTC.

This rearrangement joins TRBV7-9 to TRBJ1-3; D gene ambiguous. This CDR3 region has 19 residues. Per germline, CDR1 SEHNR and CDR2 FQNEAQ (reference sequence). V was trimmed by 3 bases and J by 0 bases, leaving 21 bases between them. The DNA of the CDR3 is TGTGCCAGCAGCTTTAATCGGCGCGTACTAAGCGACTCTGGAAACACCATATATTTT. It encodes CASSFNRRVLSDSGNTIYF.

The rearrangement uses TRBV27 and TRBJ2-1; 11 bases are a match to TRBD2. Germline lookup yields CDR1 MNHEY and CDR2 SMNVEV (reference sequence). J was trimmed by 8 bases and V by 3 bases; bases with no gene match: 6. The CDR3 is 15 residues long. CDR3 DNA: TGTGCCAGCAGTTTGGCTAGCGGGAGGCGGTATGAGCAGTTCTTC. This sequence encodes CASSLASGRRYEQFF.

The V gene is TRBV29-1, the J gene TRBJ1-1; TRBD1 matches at 8 bases. Trimming took 6 bases from V and 2 from J; bases not matched to a gene: 2. Germline loops: CDR1 SQVTM, CDR2 ANQGSEA. This CDR3 comprises 12 residues. This CDR3 is CSVGQENTEAFF. In nucleotides, the CDR3 is TGCAGCGTGGGACAGGAAAACACTGAAGCTTTCTTT.

CDR3 nucleotides: TGCGCCAGCAGCCACAACAGGGGGCCGTACGAGCAGTACTTC. Translating it yields CASSHNRGPYEQYF. The chain employs TRBV5-1 and TRBJ2-7, with 9 bases fitting TRBD1. This CDR3 region has 14 residues. Germline CDR1 SGHRS, CDR2 YFSETQ. J was trimmed by 4 bases and V by 4 bases; bases with no gene match: 6.